Each of the 22 T cell receptor beta chains below was sequenced from the same sample in a study of long-term antiretroviral therapy in people with HIV. They ran version v3.0 of the immunoSEQ assay at survey level. Clones were read by immunoSEQ multiplex PCR, and TCRdb kept only the in-frame ones, dropping some. The sample has more than 20,000 clones; less than 90% are singletons. This specimen consisted of unsorted PBMCs, obtained 1.9 years after starting antiretroviral therapy. The source of these receptors is a woman in her fifties or sixties with HIV.

The table lists this clone with a few counts. The gene calls are TRBV19 and TRBJ1-2, with D unresolved. The length of the CDR3 is 14 residues. Trimming cost V 5 bases and J 2 bases, with 12 bases left between them. The germline V gene has CDR1 LNHDA and CDR2 SQIVND (reference sequence). The CDR3 region has the DNA TGTGCCAGTAGTCGCCGACAAGAGAACTATGGCTACACCTTC. Protein: CASSRRQENYGYTF.

The rearrangement links TRBV11-2 to TRBJ2-7; the D call may be TRBD1 or TRBD2 (5 bases each). The CDR3 consists of 16 residues. Trimming took off 1 base at V and 7 bases at J, with 20 bases between the two ends. Per the germline V gene, CDR1 is SGHAT and CDR2 is FQNNGV. The CDR3 DNA follows: TGTGCCAGCAGCTTAGGAGGGGCGGGTCGCCTGATTGAGCAGTACTTC. It translates to CASSLGGAGRLIEQYF.

V usage is TRBV30 and J usage is TRBJ2-3; D is perhaps TRBD1 (5 bases). Germline CDR1 and CDR2: GTSNPN and SVGIG (reference sequence). Trimming stripped 6 bases from V and 1 base from J, with 11 bases between. The CDR3 is 13 residues long. CDR3 in DNA: TGTGCCTGCTCGAAAGGGGGCACAGATACGCAGTATTTT. Translation gives CACSKGGTDTQYF. The variable domain in full, completed from reference TRBV30 and TRBJ2-3, reads SQTIHQWPATLVQPVGSPLSLECTVEGTSNPNLYWYRQAAGRGLQLLFYSVGIGQISSEVPQNLSASRPQDRQFILSSKKLLLSDSGFYLCACSKGGTDTQYFGPGTRLTVL.

The rearrangement joins TRBV4-3 to TRBJ1-1, with D perhaps TRBD1 (6 bases). CDR1 and CDR2 (germline): LGHNA, YSLEER. V lost 1 base to trimming and J lost 6 bases, with 15 bases between them. The CDR3 covers 15 residues. This CDR3 is CASSQGGTLGAEAFF. The CDR3 DNA is TGCGCCAGCAGCCAAGGGGGGACACTTGGGGCTGAAGCTTTCTTT.

The chain employs TRBV6-1 and TRBJ1-6, with no clear D. V gave up 1 base and J gave up 7 bases, with 5 bases separating them. There are 13 residues in the CDR3. CDR1 is MNHNS, CDR2 SASEGT, per germline. The CDR3 DNA reads TGTGCCAGCAGTGAAGGGCGGAATTCACCCCTCCACTTT. Its translation: CASSEGRNSPLHF.

In its sample, this clone was seen a few times. This chain connects TRBV7-2 to TRBJ2-2; D remains unclear. Trimming removed 2 bases at V and 5 bases at J, with 6 bases between. This CDR3 has 13 amino acids. Germline loops: CDR1 SGHTA, CDR2 FQGNSA. CDR3 DNA: TGTGCCAGCAGCTTAATTAGTACCGGGGAGCTGTTTTTT. Translated: CASSLISTGELFF.

The J gene is TRBJ2-1, the V gene TRBV2; 14 nucleotides match TRBD2. V lost 5 bases to trimming and J lost 10 bases; unmatched junction nucleotides: 10. Germline V gives CDR1 SNHLY, CDR2 FYNNEI. The CDR3 extends over 16 amino acids. CDR3 sequence reads: CASSTSTSGGAKEQFF. CDR3 DNA sequence: TGTGCCAGCAGTACCTCGACTAGCGGGGGGGCAAAGGAGCAGTTCTTC.

The chain joins TRBV7-9 to TRBJ1-2; D is uncertain. The CDR3 contains 11 residues. Germline assignment: CDR1 SEHNR and CDR2 FQNEAQ (reference sequence). Trimming left V 5 bases short and J 7 bases short, with 8 bases between. This CDR3 is CASSGGIGYTF. Written as DNA, the CDR3 is TGTGCCAGCAGCGGCGGGATTGGCTACACCTTC.

In DNA form, the CDR3 reads TGCGCCAGCAGCTCCGAGGGCATGAACACTGAAGCTTTCTTT. It is translated as CASSSEGMNTEAFF. The rearrangement uses TRBV5-1 and TRBJ1-1; D is unresolved. CDR1 and CDR2 (germline): SGHRS, YFSETQ. The V and J ends lost 3 bases and 0 bases respectively, with 9 bases between them. The CDR3 sequence is 14 residues long.

The chain combines TRBV6-5 with TRBJ1-1; D is unclear. Looked up from germline, CDR1 is MNHEY and CDR2 is SVGAGI. The CDR3 runs to 12 residues. The V end was cut by 6 bases, the J end by 3 bases, with 8 bases between. This CDR3 is CASRAWDTEAFF. The CDR3, as DNA: TGTGCCAGCAGGGCGTGGGACACTGAAGCTTTCTTT.

This clone appeared a single time. CDR3 residues: CASRLAGASEQFF. The CDR3 DNA reads TGTGCCAGTAGGCTAGCGGGGGCGAGTGAGCAGTTCTTC. The chain carries TRBV19 and TRBJ2-1, with 10 bases lining up with TRBD2. The junction had 5 bases not matched to a gene; V was cut back by 6 bases and J by 9 bases. The CDR3 is 13 amino acids. CDR1 is LNHDA and CDR2 is SQIVND in the germline V gene (reference sequence).

The chain employs TRBV9 and TRBJ2-3; D could derive from TRBD1 or TRBD2 (5 bases each). Germline CDR1 SGDLS, CDR2 YYNGEE. The CDR3 contains 14 residues. Trimming cost V 0 bases and J 2 bases, with 7 bases left between them. The DNA of the CDR3 is TGTGCCAGCAGCGTAGGGGGGTTCACAGATACGCAGTATTTT. Protein sequence: CASSVGGFTDTQYF.

The rearrangement links TRBV5-1 to TRBJ1-2; tentative D call: TRBD1 (6 bases). Germline assignment: CDR1 SGHRS and CDR2 YFSETQ. The CDR3 extends over 15 amino acids. V dropped 0 bases and J dropped 3 bases, with 12 bases sitting between them. CDR3 bases: TGCGCCAGCAGCTTGGAACAGGGAGGGGACTATGGCTACACCTTC. It encodes CASSLEQGGDYGYTF.

CDR3 in DNA: TGTGCCAGCAGCCCGATGGGACAGGGACCCTCATATGGCTACACCTTC. Amino acids: CASSPMGQGPSYGYTF. The chain couples TRBV7-8 to TRBJ1-2; 9 positions match TRBD1. The V segment lost 5 bases and the J segment 5 bases; nucleotides outside the gene matches: 12. This CDR3 has 16 amino acids. Germline lookup yields CDR1 SGHVS and CDR2 FQNEAQ.

The V call is TRBV9, the J call TRBJ2-3, with D uncertain. The CDR3 length is 11 residues. Germline CDR1 and CDR2: SGDLS and YYNGEE. Trimming removed 4 bases from V and 6 bases from J, with 6 bases in between. In DNA form, the CDR3 reads TGTGCCAGCAGCCTCATGGATACGCAGTATTTT. Its protein product is CASSLMDTQYF.

This clone appeared a few times. The chain is built from TRBV28 and TRBJ2-6; no reliable D call. CDR3 size: 14 residues. Germline-derived CDR1 and CDR2 are MDHEN and SYDVKM. V was trimmed by 8 bases and J by 4 bases, leaving 12 bases between them. CDR3 region: CASLKFGGANVLTF. The CDR3 region has the DNA TGTGCCAGCTTAAAATTTGGGGGGGCCAACGTCCTGACTTTC.

The V gene is TRBV7-2, the J gene TRBJ1-1; 7 nucleotides match TRBD1. Unmatched junction bases numbered 12, after V lost 7 bases and J lost 4 bases. This CDR3 spans 15 amino acids. Looked up from germline, CDR1 is SGHTA and CDR2 is FQGNSA. The DNA of the CDR3 is TGTGCCAGCATCTCCTCGGGACAGCTTATCACTGAAGCTTTCTTT. Its protein is CASISSGQLITEAFF.

This chain links TRBV6-5 with TRBJ2-7; a possible D gene is TRBD1 (5 bases). Between the trimmed V and J ends, which lost 0 bases and 3 bases, there was a span of 12 bases. This CDR3 has 15 amino acids. Germline V gene data show CDR1 as MNHEY and CDR2 as SVGAGI. The CDR3 DNA sequence: TGTGCCAGCAGTTACTCGAGCCAGGGATACTACGAGCAGTACTTC. Translated, it gives CASSYSSQGYYEQYF.

The chain is built from TRBV19 and TRBJ1-5; TRBD1 aligns across 7 bases. The CDR3 is 13 residues long. V shed 6 bases, J shed 5 bases, and the junction held 4 bases outside the gene matches. Germline-derived CDR1 and CDR2 are LNHDA and SQIVND (reference sequence). The DNA for the CDR3 is TGTGCCAGTAGGGGACAGTCCTATCAGCCCCAGCATTTT. It yields the protein CASRGQSYQPQHF. Full variable domain (missing parts from reference TRBV19 and TRBJ1-5): DGGITQSPKYLFRKEGQNVTLSCEQNLNHDAMYWYRQDPGQGLRLIYYSQIVNDFQKGDIAEGYSVSREKKESFPLTVTSAQKNPTAFYLCASRGQSYQPQHFGDGTRLSIL.

The chain combines TRBV5-1 with TRBJ2-6; D ambiguous. The CDR3 is made up of 15 amino acids. V was trimmed by 0 bases and J by 3 bases, leaving 7 bases between them. Looked up from germline, CDR1 is SGHRS and CDR2 is YFSETQ. The CDR3 is CASSLELSGANVLTF. The CDR3 bases are TGCGCCAGCAGCTTGGAACTAAGTGGGGCCAACGTCCTGACTTTC.

The J gene is TRBJ1-2, the V gene TRBV5-1, with D possibly being TRBD1 (5 bases). V lost 3 bases and J lost 8, with 14 bases in between. This CDR3 contains 13 residues. Germline V CDR1 and CDR2: SGHRS, YFSETQ. CDR3 DNA sequence: TGCGCCAGCAGCTCCCCCAGGGTAAGGGGCTACACCTTC. As protein: CASSSPRVRGYTF.

This clone is a singleton in its sample. V gene TRBV7-3 combines with J gene TRBJ2-3, with 8 bases matching TRBD2. Germline CDR1 reads SGHTA; CDR2 reads FQGTGA. This CDR3 comprises 13 residues. Losses at the gene ends were 8 bases for V and 5 bases for J; bases not matched to a gene: 6. The CDR3 protein is CASSTGGLDTQYF. The CDR3 DNA is TGTGCCAGCTCTACGGGGGGGCTAGATACGCAGTATTTT.